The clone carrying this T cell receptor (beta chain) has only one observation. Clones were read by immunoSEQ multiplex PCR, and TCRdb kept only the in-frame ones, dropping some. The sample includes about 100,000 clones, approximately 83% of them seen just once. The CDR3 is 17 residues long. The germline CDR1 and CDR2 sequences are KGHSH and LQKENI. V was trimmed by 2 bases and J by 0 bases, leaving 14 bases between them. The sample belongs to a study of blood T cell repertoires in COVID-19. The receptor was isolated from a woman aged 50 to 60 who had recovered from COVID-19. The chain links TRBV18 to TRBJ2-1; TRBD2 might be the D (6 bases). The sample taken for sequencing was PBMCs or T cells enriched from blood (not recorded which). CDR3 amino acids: CASSPVVLASSYNEQFF. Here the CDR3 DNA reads TGTGCCAGCTCACCAGTAGTTCTAGCGAGCTCCTACAATGAGCAGTTCTTC.